A selection of T cell receptor beta chains follows, all from one sample in a study of T cells in Graves' hyperthyroidism and ophthalmopathy. One entry per CDR3 protein, called by TCRdb with MiXCR from the multiplex PCR reads. The sample yields a few hundred thousand distinct CDR3 sequences, around 46% seen once. The sequenced sample was peripheral blood or thyroid tissue (not recorded which). These receptors were taken from an adult woman with Graves' disease, either hyperthyroidism or ophthalmopathy (not recorded which). CDR3s include the opening cysteine and the closing phenylalanine or tryptophan. Each record gives: D gene, V gene, J gene, clone size, CDR3 DNA, CDR3 protein. The D gene is left open where the match is weak. The size of a clone is reported for some rows only, either as once, few or many, or as a class for expanded clones.

D gene: -; V gene: TRBV5-1; J gene: TRBJ2-7; clone size: many; CDR3 DNA: TGCGCCAGCAGCTTGGAGGGCGGAAGACAGTACGAGCAGTACTTC; CDR3 protein: CASSLEGGRQYEQYF
D gene: -; V gene: TRBV7-2; J gene: TRBJ2-5; clone size: many; CDR3 DNA: TGTGCCAGCAGCTTGTTGGTAGCAGGGGAGACCCAGTACTTC; CDR3 protein: CASSLLVAGETQYF
D gene: -; V gene: TRBV29-1; J gene: TRBJ1-1; clone size: many; CDR3 DNA: TGCAGCGTTGAGAGACACATGAACACTGAAGCTTTCTTT; CDR3 protein: CSVERHMNTEAFF
D gene: -; V gene: TRBV7-3; J gene: TRBJ2-5; clone size: many; CDR3 DNA: TGTGCCAGCAGCAACCCCGGCGGGCGAGTGTACTTC; CDR3 protein: CASSNPGGRVYF
D gene: -; V gene: TRBV7-9; J gene: TRBJ1-2; clone size: -; CDR3 DNA: TGTGCCAGCAGCCCACCTGGGGGAAAACCCTATGGCTACACCTTC; CDR3 protein: CASSPPGGKPYGYTF
D gene: -; V gene: TRBV4-1; J gene: TRBJ2-2; clone size: -; CDR3 DNA: TGCGCCAGCAGCCAAGATATCGGGGGCTGGGAGCTGTTTTTT; CDR3 protein: CASSQDIGGWELFF
D gene: -; V gene: TRBV4-1; J gene: TRBJ1-4; clone size: many; CDR3 DNA: TGCGCCAGCAGCCAAATTGGACAAAAACTGTTTTTT; CDR3 protein: CASSQIGQKLFF
D gene: TRBD1; V gene: TRBV2; J gene: TRBJ2-2; clone size: -; CDR3 DNA: TGTGCCAGCAGGTCCGGGACAGGGCAGAACACCGGGGAGCTGTTTTTT; CDR3 protein: CASRSGTGQNTGELFF
D gene: TRBD2; V gene: TRBV20-1; J gene: TRBJ2-7; clone size: -; CDR3 DNA: TGCAGTGCTAGGTTCACCTTTAGCGGGGTAAGCTCCTACGAGCAGTACTTC; CDR3 protein: CSARFTFSGVSSYEQYF
D gene: -; V gene: TRBV19; J gene: TRBJ1-2; clone size: -; CDR3 DNA: TGTGCCAGTAGCCTTCGTCCACCTAACTATGGCTACACCTTC; CDR3 protein: CASSLRPPNYGYTF
D gene: -; V gene: TRBV3-1; J gene: TRBJ1-1; clone size: many; CDR3 DNA: TGTGCCAGCAGCCACCTGGGAAGCGACACTGAAGCTTTCTTT; CDR3 protein: CASSHLGSDTEAFF
D gene: -; V gene: TRBV6-4; J gene: TRBJ1-3; clone size: -; CDR3 DNA: TGTGCCAGCAGTGACCGGGACCGAGACTCTGGAAACACCATATATTTT; CDR3 protein: CASSDRDRDSGNTIYF
D gene: -; V gene: TRBV5-1; J gene: TRBJ2-5; clone size: many; CDR3 DNA: TGCGCCAGCAGCTGGGGACTTCAAGAGACCCAGTACTTC; CDR3 protein: CASSWGLQETQYF
D gene: TRBD1; V gene: TRBV2; J gene: TRBJ1-5; clone size: -; CDR3 DNA: TGTGCCAGCAGGACAGGGTCTGAGCCCCAGCATTTT; CDR3 protein: CASRTGSEPQHF
D gene: -; V gene: TRBV12-3/TRBV12-4; J gene: TRBJ2-5; clone size: few; CDR3 DNA: TGTGCCAGCAGTTCCCGACTAGTTGAGACCCAGTACTTC; CDR3 protein: CASSSRLVETQYF
D gene: TRBD1; V gene: TRBV7-9; J gene: TRBJ1-5; clone size: few; CDR3 DNA: TGTGCCAGCAGCTCCCTACCGGGACAGGGTGGCAATCAGCCCCAGCATTTT; CDR3 protein: CASSSLPGQGGNQPQHF
D gene: TRBD1; V gene: TRBV10-3; J gene: TRBJ1-1; clone size: few; CDR3 DNA: TGTGCCATCAGTGAGTCGGGACAGGAGAACACTGAAGCTTTCTTT; CDR3 protein: CAISESGQENTEAFF
D gene: -; V gene: TRBV5-6; J gene: TRBJ1-3; clone size: many; CDR3 DNA: TGTGCCAGCAGCGGGAACATTGCAGGAAACACCATATATTTT; CDR3 protein: CASSGNIAGNTIYF
D gene: TRBD1; V gene: TRBV10-3; J gene: TRBJ2-2; clone size: -; CDR3 DNA: TGTGCCACCCGGACAGGCTACACCGGGGAGCTGTTTTTT; CDR3 protein: CATRTGYTGELFF
D gene: -; V gene: TRBV7-6; J gene: TRBJ2-2; clone size: few; CDR3 DNA: TGTGCCAGCAGCTTAGTACTTCCGGGTCCCACGAACACCGGGGAGCTGTCTTGG; CDR3 protein: CASSLVLPGPTNTGELSW
D gene: -; V gene: TRBV29-1; J gene: TRBJ1-3; clone size: few; CDR3 DNA: TGCAGCGTTGAACGGGGGGAAGGAAACACCATATATTTT; CDR3 protein: CSVERGEGNTIYF
D gene: -; V gene: TRBV7-8; J gene: TRBJ2-5; clone size: -; CDR3 DNA: TGTGCCAGCAGCTTCTGGACGTACCAAGAGACCCAGTACTTC; CDR3 protein: CASSFWTYQETQYF
D gene: TRBD1; V gene: TRBV14; J gene: TRBJ1-1; clone size: -; CDR3 DNA: TGTGCCAGCAGCCTTGGGACAGGGCAGTCGAACACTGAAGCTTTCTTT; CDR3 protein: CASSLGTGQSNTEAFF
D gene: -; V gene: TRBV19; J gene: TRBJ1-5; clone size: many; CDR3 DNA: TGTGCCAGTAGTATAGATTTGGGACCTTACAGGGAGGGCCAGCCCCAGCATTTT; CDR3 protein: CASSIDLGPYREGQPQHF
D gene: -; V gene: TRBV6-1; J gene: TRBJ1-1; clone size: many; CDR3 DNA: TGTGCCAGCGATCTCCAGCCGGCAGACACTGAAGCTTTCTTT; CDR3 protein: CASDLQPADTEAFF
D gene: -; V gene: TRBV20-1; J gene: TRBJ1-1; clone size: few; CDR3 DNA: TGCAGTGCTAGATTTCCCTCGGTGGGCACTGAAGCTTTCTTT; CDR3 protein: CSARFPSVGTEAFF
D gene: -; V gene: TRBV11-2; J gene: TRBJ2-1; clone size: -; CDR3 DNA: TGTGCCAGCAGCTTAGTGGGGGGAGGGGGGCTGTTCTTC; CDR3 protein: CASSLVGGGGLFF
D gene: -; V gene: TRBV2; J gene: TRBJ1-1; clone size: many; CDR3 DNA: TGTGCCAGCAGTGCTGAGTTCAAGGTGCTCACGGGAGGAGACACTGAAGCTTTCTTT; CDR3 protein: CASSAEFKVLTGGDTEAFF
D gene: -; V gene: TRBV5-6; J gene: TRBJ1-5; clone size: many; CDR3 DNA: TGTGCCAGCAGCTTGCGGCATGAATATCAGCCCCAGCATTTT; CDR3 protein: CASSLRHEYQPQHF
D gene: TRBD1; V gene: TRBV5-1; J gene: TRBJ1-2; clone size: -; CDR3 DNA: TGCGCCAGCAGCTTGCCTGGGACAGGGGATGGCTACACCTTC; CDR3 protein: CASSLPGTGDGYTF
D gene: -; V gene: TRBV27; J gene: TRBJ1-5; clone size: many; CDR3 DNA: TGTGCCAGCACAGGGGATAGCAATCAGCCCCAGCATTTT; CDR3 protein: CASTGDSNQPQHF
D gene: -; V gene: TRBV2; J gene: TRBJ2-2; clone size: once; CDR3 DNA: TGTGCCAGCAGCAAGCACACCGGGGAGCTGTTTTTT; CDR3 protein: CASSKHTGELFF
D gene: -; V gene: TRBV24-1; J gene: TRBJ2-2; clone size: many; CDR3 DNA: TGTGCCACGCCAAAGGGGGGAACGGGAGGCACCGGGGAGCTGTTTTTT; CDR3 protein: CATPKGGTGGTGELFF
D gene: -; V gene: TRBV20-1; J gene: TRBJ2-7; clone size: once; CDR3 DNA: TGCAGTGCCCAGGAAGGGGACGGTCTCGGCGAGCAGTACTTC; CDR3 protein: CSAQEGDGLGEQYF
D gene: -; V gene: TRBV10-3; J gene: TRBJ1-2; clone size: -; CDR3 DNA: TGTGCCATTGCCAGCAGGAGGCGGAATAACTATGGCTACACCTTC; CDR3 protein: CAIASRRRNNYGYTF
D gene: -; V gene: TRBV12-3/TRBV12-4; J gene: TRBJ1-5; clone size: many; CDR3 DNA: TGTGCCAGCCGAATAGAAAATCAGCCCCAGCATTTT; CDR3 protein: CASRIENQPQHF
D gene: -; V gene: TRBV10-3; J gene: TRBJ1-2; clone size: -; CDR3 DNA: TGTGCCATCAGTGCCGTGATAAACTATGGCTACACCTTC; CDR3 protein: CAISAVINYGYTF
D gene: TRBD1; V gene: TRBV19; J gene: TRBJ2-5; clone size: many; CDR3 DNA: TGTGCCAGTAGTATAGTTTACCGGGACAGGGACGGGGAGACCCAGTACTTC; CDR3 protein: CASSIVYRDRDGETQYF
D gene: -; V gene: TRBV7-3; J gene: TRBJ1-5; clone size: once; CDR3 DNA: TGTGCCAGCAGCTCGTCCCCGACGGAGACCCAGCATTTT; CDR3 protein: CASSSSPTETQHF
D gene: -; V gene: TRBV11-1; J gene: TRBJ2-5; clone size: many; CDR3 DNA: TGTGCCAGCAGCCCACTACAAAGTCTTGGGGAGACCCAGTACTTC; CDR3 protein: CASSPLQSLGETQYF
D gene: -; V gene: TRBV5-1; J gene: TRBJ1-2; clone size: many; CDR3 DNA: TGCGCCAGCAGCTTGGTTCCAAGCAGTGCAACCTACACCTTC; CDR3 protein: CASSLVPSSATYTF
D gene: -; V gene: TRBV14; J gene: TRBJ1-2; clone size: once; CDR3 DNA: TGTGCCAGCAGATTCCCCGCAGGAATGGGAGGCTACACCTTC; CDR3 protein: CASRFPAGMGGYTF
D gene: -; V gene: TRBV25-1; J gene: TRBJ1-2; clone size: -; CDR3 DNA: TGTGCCAGCAGCTCCCTGCCGGGGGAAGCCGCCGCCGGCTACACCTTC; CDR3 protein: CASSSLPGEAAAGYTF
D gene: -; V gene: TRBV20-1; J gene: TRBJ1-1; clone size: many; CDR3 DNA: TGCAGTGCTCCCTCAAGGGTTATGAACACTGAAGCTTTCTTT; CDR3 protein: CSAPSRVMNTEAFF
D gene: TRBD2; V gene: TRBV10-3; J gene: TRBJ2-2; clone size: -; CDR3 DNA: TGTGCCACGCGGACTAGCGGGAGTGCCGGGGAGCTGTTTTTT; CDR3 protein: CATRTSGSAGELFF
D gene: TRBD2; V gene: TRBV10-3; J gene: TRBJ2-7; clone size: many; CDR3 DNA: TGTGCCATCAGGGACCCTAGCGGGAACGAGCAGTACTTC; CDR3 protein: CAIRDPSGNEQYF
D gene: -; V gene: TRBV2; J gene: TRBJ2-3; clone size: few; CDR3 DNA: TGTGCCAGCAGCCCGGGACTCCGCACAGATACGCAGTATTTT; CDR3 protein: CASSPGLRTDTQYF
D gene: -; V gene: TRBV7-9; J gene: TRBJ1-3; clone size: many; CDR3 DNA: TGTGCCAGCAGCCCGGGACGGCTCTCTGGAAACACCATATATTTT; CDR3 protein: CASSPGRLSGNTIYF
D gene: -; V gene: TRBV9; J gene: TRBJ1-6; clone size: -; CDR3 DNA: TGTGCCAGCAGCCCAGGACAGATGGATTCACCCCTCCACTTT; CDR3 protein: CASSPGQMDSPLHF
D gene: TRBD1; V gene: TRBV20-1; J gene: TRBJ2-7; clone size: -; CDR3 DNA: TGCAGTGCTAGCAGGGGGCAAGAATCTTCCGTGTACGAGCAGTACTTC; CDR3 protein: CSASRGQESSVYEQYF
D gene: -; V gene: TRBV24-1; J gene: TRBJ2-1; clone size: few; CDR3 DNA: TGTGCCACCAGTGGACGGGAAATCTACAATGAGCAGTTCTTC; CDR3 protein: CATSGREIYNEQFF
D gene: -; V gene: TRBV10-3; J gene: TRBJ2-1; clone size: -; CDR3 DNA: TGTGCCATCAGCCCCATTGATGTCGGGGCGGCGCGGATCTTC; CDR3 protein: CAISPIDVGAARIF
D gene: TRBD1; V gene: TRBV7-9; J gene: TRBJ1-4; clone size: many; CDR3 DNA: TGTGCCAGCAGCCCCACCGGGACAGGGGGAGAAAAACTGTTTTTT; CDR3 protein: CASSPTGTGGEKLFF